This TCR beta chain was sequenced during a study of blood T cell repertoires in COVID-19. Study details: Collection of acute and convalescent COVID-19 samples took place in the United States, Italy and Spain. Sources were T cells, B-cell-depleted T cells, or PBMCs; the material itself was cDNA or gDNA.

Germline CDR1 is MDHEN and CDR2 is SYDVKM. V gave up 7 bases and J gave up 5 bases, with 17 bases separating them. The CDR3 consists of 14 residues. Participants, 18 to 89 years old, spanned approximately 26 US areas. Some clones are missing from TCRdb's copy, which holds only in-frame ones; the method was immunoSEQ multiplex PCR. The data contain approximately 450,000 clones, 87% of them singletons. The sample taken for sequencing was PBMCs or T cells enriched from blood (not recorded which). V gene TRBV28 combines with J gene TRBJ2-5; tentative D call: TRBD1 (6 bases). The receptor was isolated from a young woman with acute COVID-19. CDR3 in amino acids: CASTAHDRPETQYF. The CDR3 DNA follows: TGTGCCAGCACGGCACACGACAGGCCGGAGACCCAGTACTTC.